This T cell receptor beta chain was captured by sequencing in a study of cytomegalovirus exposure and HLA in healthy donors. This clone was seen more than once but under ten times. This CDR3 has 13 amino acids. Unmatched junction bases numbered 0, after V lost 3 bases and J lost 4 bases. Germline CDR1 and CDR2: SGHNT and YENEEA. 13 Jbeta primers and 60 Vbeta primers were used for the PCR. Clones were sequenced by immunoSEQ multiplex PCR, and TCRdb holds only the in-frame ones, with some missing. The table has about 200,000 clones, about 80% seen once. The chain links TRBV11-3 to TRBJ1-1, with 9 bases that match TRBD1. The sequence was obtained from a woman in her 30s in good health and CMV-seronegative. Sequenced sample: PBMCs. The CDR3 nucleotides are TGTGCCAGCAGCTTGGGACAGGGCACTGAAGCTTTCTTT. Residues: CASSLGQGTEAFF.